A selection of T cell receptor beta chains follows, all from one sample in a study of CD4+ T cells in melanoma. The assay was immunoSEQ multiplex PCR, and TCRdb's table has in-frame clones only and misses some. The sample lists over 6,500 clones, roughly three quarters occurring once. The sample taken for sequencing was cells from a culture (not recorded whether cultured in vitro). Receptors originate from a human donor with melanoma. The CDR3 runs from the conserved cysteine through the conserved F or W. Each record gives: J gene, V gene, D gene, clone size, CDR3 DNA, CDR3 protein. The D gene is left open where the match is weak. Rows may omit the clone size; those that give it use once, few, many or a size class.

TRBJ2-6,TRBV7-8,-,-,TGTGCCAGCAGCTTAGTTTCGGAGTCTGGGGCCAACGTCCTGACTTTC,CASSLVSESGANVLTF
TRBJ1-6,TRBV27,-,-,TGTGCCAGCAGTTTATGGGAGGGGATCACCTATAATTCACCCCTCCACTTT,CASSLWEGITYNSPLHF
TRBJ2-1,TRBV7-3,TRBD1,-,TGTGCCAGCAGCTTAACGATCGGGACAGGATCCAATGAGCAGTTCTTC,CASSLTIGTGSNEQFF
TRBJ1-5,TRBV19,-,-,TGTGCCAGTAGTTCAACCCCAGGGTTAAGAAGCAATCAGCCCCAGCATTTT,CASSSTPGLRSNQPQHF
TRBJ2-7,TRBV6-5,-,-,TGTGCCAGCAGTAGGGGGGGCGAGCAGTACTTC,CASSRGGEQYF
TRBJ1-6,TRBV13,-,medium-sized,TGTGCCAGCAGCCCCCGCGGCTCCTATAATTCACCCCTCCACTTT,CASSPRGSYNSPLHF
TRBJ2-7,TRBV2,-,-,TGTGCCAGCAGTGTATCGGGTATTGAGCAGTACTTC,CASSVSGIEQYF
TRBJ1-4,TRBV7-8,-,-,TGTGCCAGCAGCTTAGGCGGGACCCAGTCTAATGAAAAACTGTTTTTT,CASSLGGTQSNEKLFF
TRBJ1-2,TRBV14,-,-,TGTGCCAGCAGCCAAGAAATGTGGGGGGATCCTTACTATGGCTACACCTTC,CASSQEMWGDPYYGYTF
TRBJ1-5,TRBV27,-,few,TGTGCCAGCAGTTTATTCGGGGGGAGCGGTCAGCCCCAGCATTTT,CASSLFGGSGQPQHF
TRBJ1-1,TRBV19,-,few,TGTGCCAGTAGGCACGGTGAAGCTTTCTTT,CASRHGEAFF
TRBJ2-1,TRBV28,TRBD2,-,TGTGCCAGCAGTTTATACGGGACTAGCGGGGGAAATGAGCAGTTCTTC,CASSLYGTSGGNEQFF
TRBJ1-2,TRBV19,-,-,TGTGCCAGTGGGGACCAACTAGTATACGGCTACACCTTC,CASGDQLVYGYTF
TRBJ1-5,TRBV27,-,-,TGTGCCAGCAGGGCAGGCAATCAGCCCCAGCATTTT,CASRAGNQPQHF
TRBJ2-7,TRBV18,TRBD1,large,TGTGCCAGCTCACCAAGACAGGGGACCTACGAGCAGTACTTC,CASSPRQGTYEQYF
TRBJ2-2,TRBV7-3,-,once,TGTGCCAGCAGCTTAGAAACCGGGGAGCTGTTTTTT,CASSLETGELFF
TRBJ2-1,TRBV12-3/TRBV12-4,-,-,TGTGCCAGCAGTCAAACCCTGGTTGAGCAGTTCTTC,CASSQTLVEQFF
TRBJ2-2,TRBV7-2,-,once,TGTGCCAGCAGCGGTCAGGTTTGGACCGGGGAGCTGTTTTTT,CASSGQVWTGELFF
TRBJ2-3,TRBV15,-,once,TGTGCCACCAGCATAGACAGTTTTAAAGATACGCAGTATTTT,CATSIDSFKDTQYF
TRBJ1-5,TRBV27,-,-,TGTGCCAGCAGTCCAGGAGATAATCTGCTCTCCTCCAATCAGCCCCAGCATTTT,CASSPGDNLLSSNQPQHF
TRBJ2-7,TRBV9,TRBD1,-,TGTGCCAGCAGCGTAGGACCGGACAGGGGACTAGAGCAGTACTTC,CASSVGPDRGLEQYF
TRBJ2-7,TRBV27,-,-,TGTGCCAGCAGTTCGCCGGGGCAGGGCGGCTACGAGCAGTACTTC,CASSSPGQGGYEQYF
TRBJ1-1,TRBV15,TRBD1,once,TGTGCCACCAGCTCGACAGGGGCCTTGAACACTGAAGCTTTCTTT,CATSSTGALNTEAFF
TRBJ1-1,TRBV13,TRBD1,few,TGTGCCAGCAGTCAAGGACTGGACAGGCATGGCACTGAAGCTTTCTTT,CASSQGLDRHGTEAFF
TRBJ1-2,TRBV4-2,-,-,TGTGCCAGCAGCCAAGAGGGTAACTATGGCTACACCTTC,CASSQEGNYGYTF
TRBJ1-3,TRBV13,-,-,TGTGCCAGCAGGGCCGCTGGGTCGGGAAACACCATATATTTT,CASRAAGSGNTIYF
TRBJ1-4,TRBV24-1,-,-,TGTGCCACCCAAGGGACTGAGCGAGAAAAACTGTTTTTT,CATQGTEREKLFF
TRBJ1-2,TRBV4-3,TRBD1,-,TGCGCCAGCAGCCAAGAGGGGACAGGCGCCCTCTATGGCTACACCTTC,CASSQEGTGALYGYTF